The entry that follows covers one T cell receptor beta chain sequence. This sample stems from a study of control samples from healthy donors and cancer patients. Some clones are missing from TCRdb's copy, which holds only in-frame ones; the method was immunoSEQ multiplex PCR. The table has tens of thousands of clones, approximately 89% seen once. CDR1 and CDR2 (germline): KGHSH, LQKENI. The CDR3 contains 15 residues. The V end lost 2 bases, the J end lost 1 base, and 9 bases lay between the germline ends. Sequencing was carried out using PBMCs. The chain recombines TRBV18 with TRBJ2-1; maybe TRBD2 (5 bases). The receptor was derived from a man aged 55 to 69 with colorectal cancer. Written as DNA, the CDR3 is TGTGCCAGCTCACCAGGGAGCGGTTCCTACAATGAGCAGTTCTTC. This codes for CASSPGSGSYNEQFF.